The clone carrying this T cell receptor beta chain occurred a few times. The data originate from a study of T-cell memory formation after mild COVID-19. MiXCR was run by TCRdb on the 5' RACE reads, yielding one entry per CDR3 protein. The repertoire holds hundreds of thousands of distinct CDR3 sequences, with about 22% as singletons. This clonotype was obtained from an adult woman who had mild COVID-19 (a few samples of this study predate the infection). Cell type and time point are not known. The sequenced sample was PBMCs or a T cell subset sorted from them (not recorded which).

This CDR3 reads CATSDLGQGARNEQFF. CDR3 DNA sequence: TGTGCCACCAGTGATTTGGGGCAGGGGGCTCGAAATGAGCAGTTCTTC. This chain joins TRBV24-1 and TRBJ2-1, with 8 nucleotides matching TRBD1. The CDR3 is made up of 16 amino acids. In germline, CDR1 is KGHDR, CDR2 SFDVKD. Germline trimming cut 0 bases from V and 7 bases from J; bases unmatched to any gene: 7.